Presented here are 25 T cell receptor beta chains from one specimen sequenced in a study of T cell repertoires in cytomegalovirus infection. Their recognized antigens are unknown. TCRdb analysed the reads with MiXCR anew, one entry per CDR3 protein. The sample lists fewer than 1,000,000 distinct CDR3 sequences, 30% to 40% occurring once. Sequenced material: cultured CD8+ T cells from PBMCs, taken from culture after CMV antigen stimulation. The receptors here all came from a human donor in good health (CMV status not recorded). Some clones in this sample may be carry-over from other donors' samples.

This clonotype was seen only a few times. The chain recombines TRBV3-1 with TRBJ2-7, with 11 bases fitting TRBD1. The V and J ends lost 2 bases and 5 bases, in that order; junction bases with no gene match: 5. Germline V lookup: CDR1 LGHDT, CDR2 YNNKEL (reference sequence). CDR3 length equals 15 residues. CDR3: CASSQQRTGGDEQYF. The CDR3 DNA reads as TGTGCCAGCAGCCAACAGCGGACAGGGGGCGACGAGCAGTACTTC.

The J gene is TRBJ2-2, the V gene TRBV10-3; the D gene is possibly TRBD1 (6 bases). CDR1 is ENHRY and CDR2 is SYGVKD in the germline V gene. CDR3 size: 15 residues. The germline V and J ends were trimmed by 6 bases and 2 bases, with 13 bases remaining between them. The CDR3 DNA sequence: TGTGCCATCAGGACCGGGACACCTAACACCGGGGAGCTGTTTTTT. Translated, it gives CAIRTGTPNTGELFF.

The chain combines TRBV15 with TRBJ2-2; D not resolved. Germline CDR1 and CDR2: LNHNV and YYDKDF (reference sequence). The V end was cut by 3 bases, the J end by 5 bases, with 7 bases between. The CDR3 consists of 13 residues. In DNA form, the CDR3 reads TGTGCCACCAGCAGGGATAGGACCGGGGAGCTGTTTTTT. It yields the protein CATSRDRTGELFF.

This clonotype was found many times. The V and J genes are TRBV7-2 and TRBJ2-5; 8 bases line up with TRBD1. The CDR3 has 18 amino acids. Germline assignment: CDR1 SGHTA and CDR2 FQGNSA. The V and J ends lost 2 bases and 5 bases, in that order; junction bases with no gene match: 16. CDR3 amino acids: CASSLMRPGQDPRETQYF. The CDR3 DNA is TGTGCCAGCAGCTTAATGCGGCCGGGACAGGACCCTCGGGAGACCCAGTACTTC.

The J gene is TRBJ1-2, the V gene TRBV28, with D possibly being TRBD1 (5 bases). V lost 2 bases to trimming and J lost 3 bases, with 13 bases between them. The germline CDR1 and CDR2 sequences are MDHEN and SYDVKM. This CDR3 is 15 amino acids long. CDR3 DNA: TGTGCCAGCAGTTTAGAGGCGCAGGGATACTATGGCTACACCTTC. It yields the protein CASSLEAQGYYGYTF.

V gene TRBV12-3 or TRBV12-4 combines with J gene TRBJ1-4; D not certain. Trimming took 3 bases from V and 6 from J, leaving 17 bases between them. The CDR3 runs to 16 residues. For the CDR3, the DNA is TGTGCCAGCAGTTTCGCCCCAGGTGCTCTGGATGAAAAACTGTTTTTT. This sequence encodes CASSFAPGALDEKLFF.

At least ten counts were recorded for this clonotype. The chain recombines TRBV7-7 with TRBJ2-7; maybe TRBD2 (5 bases). Between the trimmed V and J ends, which lost 5 bases and 0 bases, there was a span of 8 bases. The CDR3 is 13 residues long. Germline V gene data show CDR1 as SSHAT and CDR2 as FNYEAQ (reference sequence). The CDR3 here is CASSPDYSYEQYF. CDR3 sequence (DNA): TGTGCCAGCAGCCCCGACTACTCCTACGAGCAGTACTTC.

The chain has TRBV11-2 and TRBJ2-3; 14 bases agree with TRBD2. Germline CDR1 and CDR2: SGHAT and FQNNGV. The CDR3 sequence is 17 residues long. Trimming removed 5 bases from V and 3 bases from J; junction bases left unmatched: 7. The DNA of the CDR3 is TGTGCCAGCAGCACCAGACTAGCGGGGGGGAGGACAGATACGCAGTATTTT. The encoded protein is CASSTRLAGGRTDTQYF.

In this sample, this clonotype turned up many times. The chain carries TRBV7-8 and TRBJ1-1; 7 bases align to TRBD1. The junction had 8 bases not matched to a gene; V was cut back by 4 bases and J by 3 bases. Germline loops: CDR1 SGHVS, CDR2 FQNEAQ. The CDR3 contains 15 residues. The DNA of the CDR3 is TGTGCCAGCAGCTCGTCCGGGACAGTCCACACTGAAGCTTTCTTT. It codes for CASSSSGTVHTEAFF.

This clonotype was seen a few times. CDR3: CAISESGPNTGELFF. CDR3 DNA: TGTGCCATCAGTGAGTCGGGTCCTAACACCGGGGAGCTGTTTTTT. The chain links TRBV10-3 to TRBJ2-2; D not resolved. This CDR3 is 15 amino acids long. The germline V gene encodes CDR1 ENHRY and CDR2 SYGVKD. V was shortened by 0 bases and J by 2 bases, with 7 bases between the two germline ends.

In the case of this clonotype: A much more abundant neighbour one base away suggests this may be a read error. The conserved phenylalanine or tryptophan is not found at the CDR3 terminus, so this likely reflects a read error. The chain combines TRBV28 with TRBJ2-5; 7 bases are a match to TRBD1. Germline assignment: CDR1 MDHEN and CDR2 SYDVKM. J lost 0 bases, V lost 6 bases, and 10 bases had no gene match. There are 16 residues in the CDR3. CDR3 residues: CASSTYGTADQETQYY. The CDR3 DNA sequence: TGTGCCAGCAGCACCTATGGGACAGCGGACCAAGAGACCCAGTACTAC.

This clonotype was observed a single time. Sequence at one end of the junction differs from germline and may be a read error. CDR3 nucleotides: TGTGTCAGTACGGACACCGGGGAGCTGTTTTTT. It specifies CVSTDTGELFF. V usage is TRBV19 and J usage is TRBJ2-2; D unclear. In germline, CDR1 is LNHDA, CDR2 SQIVND (reference sequence). There are 11 residues in the CDR3.

A few counts support this clonotype. The chain recombines TRBV7-9 with TRBJ2-1, with 12 bases aligning to TRBD1. The CDR3 extends over 15 amino acids. The trim removed 7 bases at V and 7 bases at J, leaving 8 bases unmatched. Germline CDR1 and CDR2: SEHNR and FQNEAQ (reference sequence). CDR3 sequence: CASNRRDRGPNEQFF. In DNA, the CDR3 is TGTGCCAGCAACCGCCGGGACAGGGGGCCTAATGAGCAGTTCTTC.

The chain has TRBV19 and TRBJ2-7; TRBD2 matches 7 bases. This CDR3 spans 15 amino acids. From germline, CDR1 is LNHDA and CDR2 SQIVND (reference sequence). The V segment lost 1 base and the J segment 2 bases; nucleotides outside the gene matches: 5. The CDR3: CASSIGGGVTYEQYF. CDR3 nucleotide sequence: TGTGCCAGTAGTATAGGCGGGGGAGTTACCTACGAGCAGTACTTC.

The J gene is TRBJ1-5, the V gene TRBV27; unclear D gene. Germline CDR1 MNHEY, CDR2 SMNVEV (reference sequence). This CDR3 spans 14 amino acids. Trimming removed 5 bases from V and 7 bases from J, with 15 bases in between. The CDR3 protein is CASSLARVNQPQHF. The CDR3 coding sequence is TGTGCCAGCAGTCTTGCGAGGGTGAACCAGCCCCAGCATTTT.

The rearrangement joins TRBV4-1 to TRBJ1-5; D gene ambiguous. Germline V gene data show CDR1 as MGHRA and CDR2 as YSYEKL. The V and J ends lost 4 bases and 4 bases respectively, with 14 bases between them. The CDR3 is 15 amino acids. DNA of the CDR3: TGCGCCAGCAGCCGTTATCGGGGTGAAAATCAGCCCCAGCATTTT. Its translation is CASSRYRGENQPQHF.

This clonotype appeared many times. This chain links TRBV7-8 with TRBJ2-2, with a tentative D call TRBD2 (5 bases). Germline V gene lookup returns CDR1 SGHVS and CDR2 FQNEAQ. This CDR3 region has 14 residues. Trimming cost V 5 bases and J 4 bases, with 11 bases left between them. The CDR3 DNA follows: TGTGCCAGCAGCCCATCGCGGGTCACCGGGGAGCTGTTTTTT. Its protein product is CASSPSRVTGELFF.

This clonotype was picked up a small number of times. V and J are TRBV6-5 and TRBJ1-1; 12 bases map to TRBD1. The V gene end was trimmed by 4 bases and the J gene end by 4 bases; junction bases not matched to a gene: 4. CDR3 length: 15 amino acids. CDR1 MNHEY and CDR2 SVGAGI come from the germline V gene. In nucleotides, the CDR3 is TGTGCCAGCAGTTCCGGGACAGGGGGCTTCACTGAAGCTTTCTTT. Its protein product is CASSSGTGGFTEAFF.

This chain links TRBV4-3 with TRBJ1-6; TRBD1 agrees at 8 bases. Germline CDR1 reads LGHNA; CDR2 reads YSLEER. Trimming at V came to 0 bases and at J to 8 bases, leaving 9 bases not matched to a gene. CDR3 length: 17 amino acids. The CDR3, as DNA: TGCGCCAGCAGCCAAGACCTTCCCGGGACAGGAGATTCACCCCTCCACTTT. Translating it yields CASSQDLPGTGDSPLHF.

The chain uses TRBV7-2 and TRBJ1-4, with a possible D match to TRBD1 (6 bases). The germline V gene has CDR1 SGHTA and CDR2 FQGNSA. The V end lost 5 bases, the J end lost 3 bases, and 19 bases lay between the germline ends. The CDR3 is 17 amino acids. CDR3: CASSPMPTGLSNEKLFF. The CDR3 DNA follows: TGTGCCAGCAGCCCGATGCCAACAGGGCTCTCTAATGAAAAACTGTTTTTT.

As for this clonotype: The germline gene is not matched at one end of the junction; a read error may be the cause. CDR3 sequence reads: CASTYPAGGTDTQYF. CDR3 coding DNA: TGTGCCAGCACCTATCCAGCGGGGGGCACTGATACGCAGTATTTT. The genes are TRBV12-3 or TRBV12-4 and TRBJ2-3; TRBD2 aligns across 9 bases. The CDR3 runs to 15 residues.

The J gene is TRBJ2-7, the V gene TRBV28; D is unresolved. The CDR3 loop spans 16 amino acids. Germline CDR1 is MDHEN and CDR2 is SYDVKM. V lost 3 bases, J lost 6 bases, and 21 bases lay in between. The CDR3 coding sequence is TGTGCCAGCAGTTTTCGGATGGTGAACGGCGATTCCGAGCAGTACGTC. As protein: CASSFRMVNGDSEQYV.

This rearrangement joins TRBV27 to TRBJ1-5; D is uncertain. Germline V gives CDR1 MNHEY, CDR2 SMNVEV (reference sequence). The CDR3 is 16 amino acids. V shed 0 bases and J shed 9 bases, with 18 bases lying between them. The CDR3 nucleotides read TGTGCCAGCAGTTTATCAGGCCCTCTCCTTGGTGGGCCCCAGCATTTT. Protein sequence: CASSLSGPLLGGPQHF.

This clonotype was seen many times. V gene TRBV7-2 combines with J gene TRBJ2-1, with 8 bases matching TRBD2. Per the germline V gene, CDR1 is SGHTA and CDR2 is FQGNSA. This CDR3 is 14 amino acids long. The ends lost 4 bases at V and 4 bases at J; junction bases unmatched: 3. CDR3 sequence: CASSSGGEYNEQFF. The CDR3, as DNA: TGTGCCAGCAGCTCCGGGGGGGAGTACAATGAGCAGTTCTTC.

At least ten counts were recorded for this clonotype. V and J are TRBV7-8 and TRBJ1-4; D unresolved. Trimming shortened V by 1 base and J by 8 bases, and 17 bases separated the two germline ends. CDR3 size: 16 residues. Germline lookup yields CDR1 SGHVS and CDR2 FQNEAQ. The CDR3 DNA follows: TGTGCCAGCAGCTTAGATCGCGCCCCCGGATTCGAAAAACTGTTTTTT. Its translation: CASSLDRAPGFEKLFF.